This T cell receptor (beta chain) stems from a study of T cell repertoires in cytomegalovirus infection. In TCRdb, the reads were re-called with MiXCR into one record per CDR3 protein. Altogether hundreds of thousands of distinct CDR3 sequences are present, approximately 25% being singletons, with the ten largest covering 7% to 9%. This CDR3 contains 15 residues. Trimming cost V 1 base and J 0 bases, with 13 bases left between them. Germline V CDR1 and CDR2: SQVTM, ANQGSEA. The chain links TRBV29-1 to TRBJ2-7, with D unclear. This TCR derives from a human donor in good health (CMV status not recorded). Some clones in this sample may be carry-over from other donors' samples. Sequencing was carried out using CD8+ T cells from PBMCs. The CDR3 sequence is CSVEVPGSSSYEQYF. The CDR3 region has the DNA TGCAGCGTTGAAGTTCCAGGCTCGAGCTCCTACGAGCAGTACTTC.